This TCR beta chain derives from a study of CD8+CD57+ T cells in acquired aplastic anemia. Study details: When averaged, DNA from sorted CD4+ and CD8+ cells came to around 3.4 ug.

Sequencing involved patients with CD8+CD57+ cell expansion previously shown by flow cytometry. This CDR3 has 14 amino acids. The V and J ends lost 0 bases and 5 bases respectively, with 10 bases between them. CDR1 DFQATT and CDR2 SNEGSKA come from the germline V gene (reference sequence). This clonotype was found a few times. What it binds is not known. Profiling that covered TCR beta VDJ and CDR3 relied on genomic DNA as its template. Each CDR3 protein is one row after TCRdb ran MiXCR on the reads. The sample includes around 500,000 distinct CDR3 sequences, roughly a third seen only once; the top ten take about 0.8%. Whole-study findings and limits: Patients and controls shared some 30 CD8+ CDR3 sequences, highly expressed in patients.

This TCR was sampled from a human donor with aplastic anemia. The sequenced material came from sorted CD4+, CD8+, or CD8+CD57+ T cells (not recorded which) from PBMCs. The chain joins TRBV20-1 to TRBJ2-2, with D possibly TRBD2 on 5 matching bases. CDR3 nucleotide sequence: TGCAGTGCTAGAGAAGGACGGGGAACCGGGGAGCTGTTTTTT. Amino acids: CSAREGRGTGELFF.